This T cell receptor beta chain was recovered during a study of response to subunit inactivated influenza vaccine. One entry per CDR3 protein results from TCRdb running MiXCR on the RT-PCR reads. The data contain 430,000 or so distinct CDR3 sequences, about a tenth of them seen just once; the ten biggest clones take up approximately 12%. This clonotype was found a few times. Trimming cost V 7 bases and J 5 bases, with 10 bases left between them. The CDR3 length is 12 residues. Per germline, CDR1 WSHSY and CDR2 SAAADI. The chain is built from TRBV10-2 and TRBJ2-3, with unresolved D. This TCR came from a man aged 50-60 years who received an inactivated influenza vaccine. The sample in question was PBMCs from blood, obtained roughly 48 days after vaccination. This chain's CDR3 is CASKKPGDTQYF. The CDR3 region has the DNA TGCGCCAGCAAGAAACCAGGAGATACGCAGTATTTT.